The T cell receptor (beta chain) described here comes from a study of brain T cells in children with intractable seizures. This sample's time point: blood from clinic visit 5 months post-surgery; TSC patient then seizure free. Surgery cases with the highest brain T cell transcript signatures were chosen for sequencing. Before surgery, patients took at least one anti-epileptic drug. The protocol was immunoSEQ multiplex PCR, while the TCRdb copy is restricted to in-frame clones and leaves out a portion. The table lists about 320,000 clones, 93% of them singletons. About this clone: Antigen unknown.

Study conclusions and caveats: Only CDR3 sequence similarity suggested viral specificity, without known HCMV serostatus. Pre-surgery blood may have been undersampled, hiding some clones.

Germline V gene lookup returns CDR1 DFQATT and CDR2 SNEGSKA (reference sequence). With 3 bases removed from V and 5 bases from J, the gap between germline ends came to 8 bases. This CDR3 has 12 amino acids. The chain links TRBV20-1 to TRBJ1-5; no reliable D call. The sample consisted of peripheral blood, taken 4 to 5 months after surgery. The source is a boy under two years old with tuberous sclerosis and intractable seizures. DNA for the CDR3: TGCAGTGCTAGTCAAGGTTATCAGCCCCAGCATTTT. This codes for CSASQGYQPQHF.